This entry lists 21 T cell receptor beta chains sequenced from one sample in a study of Graves' ophthalmopathy and Graves' hyperthyroidism. RNA transcripts served as template for amplifying TCR beta CDR3 sequences. In the first round, RT-PCR was carried out with HTBI primers, and a multiplex PCR formed the second round. MiXCR, applied by TCRdb to the multiplex PCR reads, yields one record per CDR3 protein. The sample carries fewer than 600,000 distinct CDR3 sequences, over 13% recorded once. The sample consisted of blood. Source of these receptors: a woman under 40 with Graves' ophthalmopathy.

In this sample, this clonotype turned up many times. This chain links TRBV28 with TRBJ1-6, with 9 bases identical to TRBD1. Losses at the gene ends were 8 bases for V and 10 bases for J; bases not matched to a gene: 12. There are 15 residues in the CDR3. The V gene's germline CDR1 is MDHEN and CDR2 SYDVKM. Here the CDR3 reads CASLQGAISGSPLHF. The CDR3 coding sequence is TGTGCCAGCCTACAGGGGGCGATTTCGGGGTCACCCCTCCACTTT.

V usage is TRBV20-1 and J usage is TRBJ1-5; D is possibly TRBD1 (5 bases). The V end was cut by 2 bases, the J end by 0 bases, with 5 bases between. This CDR3 has 13 amino acids. Per germline, CDR1 DFQATT and CDR2 SNEGSKA (reference sequence). Written as DNA, the CDR3 is TGCAGTGCTAGACAGGGTAGCAATCAGCCCCAGCATTTT. Translated: CSARQGSNQPQHF.

In its sample, this clonotype was seen a few times. CDR3 loop: CASSYPRAGSNTGELFF. The CDR3 DNA sequence: TGTGCCAGCAGTTACCCTCGGGCAGGGTCGAACACCGGGGAGCTGTTTTTT. The rearrangement joins TRBV6-5 to TRBJ2-2, with D possibly matching TRBD1 (5 bases). The ends were cut back, 2 bases at V and 0 bases at J, with 13 bases in the middle. The CDR3 runs 17 residues. CDR1 and CDR2 (germline): MNHEY, SVGAGI.

Many counts were recorded for this clonotype. The J gene is TRBJ2-7, the V gene TRBV28; TRBD2 matches at 8 bases. Germline loops: CDR1 MDHEN, CDR2 SYDVKM. The length of the CDR3 is 15 residues. V gave up 7 bases and J gave up 0 bases; unmatched junction bases: 8. CDR3 nucleotides: TGTGCCAGCACCCCGGGGGGGGCCTTCTCCTACGAGCAGTACTTC. It codes for CASTPGGAFSYEQYF.

This clonotype was observed at least ten times. The V and J genes are TRBV5-1 and TRBJ1-1, with D possibly TRBD1 on 5 matching bases. Germline CDR1 and CDR2: SGHRS and YFSETQ. V lost 4 bases to trimming and J lost 2 bases, with 18 bases between them. This CDR3 has 16 amino acids. The CDR3 DNA reads TGCGCCAGCAGCCGAGACGGGACTACATATAACACTGAAGCTTTCTTT. It codes for CASSRDGTTYNTEAFF.

This clonotype came up many times. J is TRBJ2-7 and V is TRBV12-3 or TRBV12-4, with TRBD1 identical over 7 bases. The CDR3 totals 16 residues. V shed 6 bases, J shed 5 bases, and the junction held 16 bases outside the gene matches. CDR3 coding DNA: TGTGCCAGCAGCACACCCCACGGGACAGTTCTCCACGAGCAGTACTTC. This translates into CASSTPHGTVLHEQYF.

The chain recombines TRBV7-2 with TRBJ2-7, with 9 bases matching TRBD1. This CDR3 contains 13 residues. J was trimmed by 5 bases and V by 4 bases; bases with no gene match: 3. Germline values: CDR1 SGHTA, CDR2 FQGNSA. CDR3 loop: CASSSGQGHEQYF. The CDR3 bases are TGTGCCAGCAGCTCGGGACAGGGCCACGAGCAGTACTTC.

The gene calls are TRBV11-1 and TRBJ1-3; D is perhaps TRBD1 (5 bases). V was trimmed by 4 bases and J by 0 bases, leaving 13 bases between them. Germline assignment: CDR1 SGHAT and CDR2 FQDESV (reference sequence). CDR3 length: 16 residues. The CDR3 loop is CASSYGGGLSGNTIYF. The CDR3 DNA sequence: TGTGCCAGCAGCTACGGCGGGGGACTCTCTGGAAACACCATATATTTT.

This clonotype was seen repeatedly, ten times or more. This sequence joins TRBV6-2 or TRBV6-3 and TRBJ1-5; TRBD1 matches 7 bases. The CDR3 length is 14 residues. V lost 3 bases and J lost 7; bases outside the gene matches: 6. CDR1 and CDR2 (germline): MNHEY, SVGEGT. The CDR3 DNA reads as TGTGCCAGCAGTTATCCGACAGGGAGCCAGCCCCAGCATTTT. Translated: CASSYPTGSQPQHF.

This chain uses TRBV6-1 with TRBJ2-6, with TRBD1 matching over 7 bases. V lost 5 bases, J lost 2 bases, and 6 bases stayed unmatched. The CDR3 is 16 amino acids. Germline V gene sequence: CDR1 MNHNS, CDR2 SASEGT. Written as DNA, the CDR3 is TGTGCCAGCAGTATCACAGGGGTCGCTGGGGCCAACGTCCTGACTTTC. It encodes CASSITGVAGANVLTF.

This clonotype came up many times. The V call is TRBV7-6, the J call TRBJ1-1; unclear D gene. The CDR3 spans 13 residues. In germline, CDR1 is SGHVS, CDR2 FNYEAQ. The V and J ends lost 1 base and 6 bases respectively, with 9 bases between them. The CDR3 reads CASSLDGTPEAFF. The CDR3 region has the DNA TGTGCCAGCAGCTTAGATGGAACACCTGAAGCTTTCTTT.

This clonotype was observed at least ten times. The chain has TRBV3-1 and TRBJ2-2, with 7 bases aligning to TRBD1. The V segment lost 1 base and the J segment 3 bases; nucleotides outside the gene matches: 5. This CDR3 region has 16 residues. Germline loops: CDR1 LGHDT, CDR2 YNNKEL (reference sequence). The CDR3 nucleotides are TGTGCCAGCAGCCAAGCCGGGACAGAGGACACCGGGGAGCTGTTTTTT. Translated, it gives CASSQAGTEDTGELFF.

The table lists this clonotype with a few counts. This chain links TRBV6-1 with TRBJ1-3; D unclear. Looked up from germline, CDR1 is MNHNS and CDR2 is SASEGT. Deletions cut 4 bases from V and 2 bases from J, with 9 bases between. The CDR3 runs to 14 residues. The CDR3 DNA is TGTGCCAGCAGTGCCGGGTGGACTGGAAACACCATATATTTT. Its protein product is CASSAGWTGNTIYF.

Many counts were recorded for this clonotype. The chain carries TRBV20-1 and TRBJ1-2; D uncertain. Trimming shortened V by 3 bases and J by 0 bases, and 14 bases separated the two germline ends. Germline-derived CDR1 and CDR2 are DFQATT and SNEGSKA (reference sequence). CDR3 length equals 15 residues. The CDR3 DNA reads TGCAGTGCTAGCCACCCGGGTAGGGCTAACTATGGCTACACCTTC. It specifies CSASHPGRANYGYTF.

This clonotype was picked up many times. The CDR3 bases are TGTGCCAGCAGTTATGGTGGGCCTAGCTCTGGGGCCAACGTCCTGACTTTC. This gives the protein CASSYGGPSSGANVLTF. The chain is built from TRBV6-5 and TRBJ2-6; no clear D gene. Germline V gene lookup returns CDR1 MNHEY and CDR2 SVGAGI. This CDR3 is 17 amino acids long. V was cut by 3 bases and J by 0 bases, with 12 bases left in between.

The chain has TRBV28 and TRBJ1-2, with D unclear. Deletions cut 3 bases from V and 8 bases from J, with 10 bases between. From germline, CDR1 is MDHEN and CDR2 SYDVKM. CDR3 length equals 12 residues. CDR3 coding DNA: TGTGCCAGCAGTTTCAAGGAATACGGCTACACCTTC. Its protein product is CASSFKEYGYTF.

This clonotype was detected ten times or more. The CDR3 region is CASSLETSKNIQYF. DNA for the CDR3: TGCGCCAGCAGCTTGGAAACGTCCAAAAACATTCAGTACTTC. This sequence joins TRBV5-1 and TRBJ2-4, with D uncertain. V gave up 0 bases and J gave up 2 bases, with 6 bases separating them. Germline assignment: CDR1 SGHRS and CDR2 YFSETQ. This CDR3 region has 14 residues.

This clonotype was counted ten times or more. Written as DNA, the CDR3 is TGTGCCAGCAGGTTTAGCGCCGGTCGAGCTTTCTTT. The encoded protein is CASRFSAGRAFF. V usage is TRBV12-3 or TRBV12-4 and J usage is TRBJ1-1; no reliable D call. This CDR3 comprises 12 residues. The germline V and J ends were trimmed by 6 bases and 10 bases, with 15 bases remaining between them.

A note on this clonotype: With a much larger clone just one base away, this may be a read error. This chain joins TRBV6-5 and TRBJ2-2, with TRBD2 as a possible D gene (6 bases). The CDR3 totals 15 residues. In germline, CDR1 is MNHEY, CDR2 SVGAGI. The CDR3 bases are TGTGCCAGCAGTTACTCGAACGGGGGAGGCGGGGAGCTGTGTTTT. This codes for CASSYSNGGGGELCF.

V and J are TRBV20-1 and TRBJ2-7; D is unclear. V lost 5 bases and J lost 6, with 17 bases in between. CDR1 and CDR2 (germline): DFQATT, SNEGSKA (reference sequence). The CDR3 contains 13 residues. The CDR3 DNA sequence: TGCAGTGCTCGGACGGCCTACTCGACCGAGCAGTACTTC. Translated, it gives CSARTAYSTEQYF.

This clonotype was recorded many times. The chain combines TRBV19 with TRBJ1-1, with unresolved D. Germline V gene data show CDR1 as LNHDA and CDR2 as SQIVND (reference sequence). V was clipped by 7 bases and J by 0 bases, with 21 bases between them. The CDR3 length is 17 residues. The CDR3 region has the DNA TGTGCCAGTACCCAGCGGGCTCTTGGGGATATGAACACTGAAGCTTTCTTT. Amino acid sequence: CASTQRALGDMNTEAFF.